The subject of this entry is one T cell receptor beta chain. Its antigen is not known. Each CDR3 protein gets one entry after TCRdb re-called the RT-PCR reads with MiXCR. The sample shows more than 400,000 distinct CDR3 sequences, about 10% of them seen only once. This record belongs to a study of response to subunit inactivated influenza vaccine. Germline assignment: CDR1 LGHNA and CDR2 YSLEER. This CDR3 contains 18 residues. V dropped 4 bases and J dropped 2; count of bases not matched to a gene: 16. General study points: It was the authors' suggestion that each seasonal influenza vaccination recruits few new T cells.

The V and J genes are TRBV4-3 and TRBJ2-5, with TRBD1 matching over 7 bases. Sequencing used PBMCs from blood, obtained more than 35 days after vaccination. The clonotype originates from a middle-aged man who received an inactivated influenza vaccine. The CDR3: CASSRSFTAGGRQETQYF. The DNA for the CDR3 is TGCGCCAGCAGCCGGTCGTTCACTGCAGGGGGACGGCAAGAGACCCAGTACTTC.